This TCR beta chain was captured in a study of T cells in Graves' hyperthyroidism and ophthalmopathy. As for the study in general: Peripheral blood was taken when the disease was first diagnosed, before any treatment began. Whole-study findings and limits: Most clonotypes expanded in thyroid above 0.001 were likewise present in blood. Ophthalmopathy, which appeared later, was predicted by the model a median about 6 months before onset.

Individuals with ophthalmopathy presented a Clinical Activity Score of at least 3, a NOSPECS grade of at least 4 and a duration under 3 months. This clonotype was found many times. No antigen is known for it. CDR3 length: 16 residues. CDR1 MNHEY and CDR2 SVGEGT come from the germline V gene. Trimming left V 0 bases short and J 5 bases short, with 14 bases between. The investigators amplified TCR beta CDR3 regions from RNA transcripts. An initial round of RT-PCR targeting the TCR CDR3 relied on the HTBI primer set. TCRdb recomputed calls from the multiplex PCR reads with MiXCR, one row per CDR3 protein. The sample includes around 540,000 distinct CDR3 sequences, roughly 16% of them seen just once.

Sequenced: blood. This TCR came from a woman aged 25-40 years with Graves' ophthalmopathy. The rearrangement uses TRBV6-2 or TRBV6-3 and TRBJ2-1, with a possible D match to TRBD1 (5 bases). In DNA form, the CDR3 reads TGTGCCAGCAGTTACTCGGACATGGGCCCAAACAATGAGCAGTTCTTC. It is translated as CASSYSDMGPNNEQFF.